Here is one T cell receptor beta chain with its context. CDR3 size: 15 residues. Per the germline V gene, CDR1 is MNHEY and CDR2 is SMNVEV (reference sequence). The germline V and J ends were trimmed by 5 bases and 0 bases, with 13 bases remaining between them. TEMRA cells underwent FACS enrichment and CD8+ and CD4+ T cells underwent negative isolation. The data belong to a study of CD8 T cells in Susac syndrome. On the study more broadly: Within the sequenced group of Susac syndrome patients, six showed active disease and roughly eight were in remission. At the time their blood was drawn, patients with Susac syndrome were either therapy-naive, on corticosteroids (with some of them also receiving intravenous immunoglobulin), or on intravenous immunoglobulin alone.

The RNA, about 0.5 to 1 ug, was put through reverse transcription using random hexamers. Amplification of TCR beta CDR3 across 54 Vbeta and 13 Jbeta was performed with immunoSEQ multiplex PCR. A single record per CDR3 protein comes from TCRdb applying MiXCR to the immunoSEQ multiplex PCR reads. The sample has 200,000 to 250,000 distinct CDR3 sequences; about 95% are singletons. This chain joins TRBV27 and TRBJ1-1, with D possibly matching TRBD1 (5 bases). This clonotype was sampled from a human donor with Susac syndrome. Input material: CD4+ T cells from PBMCs. The CDR3 nucleotides read TGTGCCAGCAGTACCCCGGGACGGCTGAACACTGAAGCTTTCTTT. It yields the protein CASSTPGRLNTEAFF.